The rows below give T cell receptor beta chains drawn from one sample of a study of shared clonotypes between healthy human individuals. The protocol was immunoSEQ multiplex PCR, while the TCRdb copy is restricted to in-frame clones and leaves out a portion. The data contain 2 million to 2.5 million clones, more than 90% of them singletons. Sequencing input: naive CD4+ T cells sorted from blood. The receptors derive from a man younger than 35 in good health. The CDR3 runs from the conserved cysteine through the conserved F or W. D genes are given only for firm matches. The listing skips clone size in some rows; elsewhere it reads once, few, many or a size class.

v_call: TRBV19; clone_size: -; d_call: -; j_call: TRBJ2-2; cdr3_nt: TGTGCCAGTAGTAAGGGGACGGACACCGGGGAGCTGTTTTTT; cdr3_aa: CASSKGTDTGELFF
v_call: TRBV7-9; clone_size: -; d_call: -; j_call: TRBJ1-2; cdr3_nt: TGTGCCAGCAGCTCAACAGGGACCCCGGCGGGCTATGGCTACACCTTC; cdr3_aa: CASSSTGTPAGYGYTF
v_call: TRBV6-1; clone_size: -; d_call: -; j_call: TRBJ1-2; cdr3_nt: TGTGCCAGCAGTACTAAGATAGATTCGAACTATGGCTACACCTTC; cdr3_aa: CASSTKIDSNYGYTF
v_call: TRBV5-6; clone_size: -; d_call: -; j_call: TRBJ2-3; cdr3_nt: TGTGCCAGCAGCTTGATATCTAGCTTAAGCACAGATACGCAGTATTTT; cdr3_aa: CASSLISSLSTDTQYF
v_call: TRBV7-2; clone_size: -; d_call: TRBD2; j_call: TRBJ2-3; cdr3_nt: TGTGCCAGCAGCGTCCGGACTAGGCCAGATACGCAGTATTTT; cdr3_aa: CASSVRTRPDTQYF
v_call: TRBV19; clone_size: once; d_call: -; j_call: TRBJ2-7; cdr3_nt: TGTGCCAGCCGGGACGGGGCCTACGAGCAGTACTTC; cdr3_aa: CASRDGAYEQYF
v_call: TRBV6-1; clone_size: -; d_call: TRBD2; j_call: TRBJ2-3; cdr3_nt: TGTGCCAGCAGGGCCGGACTAGCGGGCACAGATACGCAGTATTTT; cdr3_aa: CASRAGLAGTDTQYF
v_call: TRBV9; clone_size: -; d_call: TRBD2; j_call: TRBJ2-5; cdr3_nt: TGTGCCAGCAGCGTAGGTACTAGCGGGGCGGGGACCCAGTACTTC; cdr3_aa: CASSVGTSGAGTQYF
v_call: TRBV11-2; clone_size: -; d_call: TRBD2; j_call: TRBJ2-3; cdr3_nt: TGTGCCAGCAGCTTGGCCCTAGCGGGAACCACAGATACGCAGTATTTT; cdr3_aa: CASSLALAGTTDTQYF
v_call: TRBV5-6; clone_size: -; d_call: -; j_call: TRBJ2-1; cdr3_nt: TGTGCCAGCAGCTCGCCCGGGGGCTCCTACAATGAGCAGTTCTTC; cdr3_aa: CASSSPGGSYNEQFF
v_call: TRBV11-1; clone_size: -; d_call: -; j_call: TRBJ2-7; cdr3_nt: TGTGCCAGCAGCCCGTACCGGACGACCTACGAGCAGTACTTC; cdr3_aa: CASSPYRTTYEQYF
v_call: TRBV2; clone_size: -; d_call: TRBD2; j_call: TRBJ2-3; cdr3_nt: TGTGCCAGCAGTGCCCAAAGCGGGAGGGCCAGGACAGATACGCAGTATTTT; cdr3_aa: CASSAQSGRARTDTQYF
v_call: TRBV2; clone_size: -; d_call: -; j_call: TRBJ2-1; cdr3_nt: TGTGCCGGGTCTAGTATCGGCAACAATGAGCAGTTCTTC; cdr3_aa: CAGSSIGNNEQFF
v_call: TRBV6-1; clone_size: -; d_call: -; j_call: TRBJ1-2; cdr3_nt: TGTGCCAGCAGTGAACAGGGTGACGGCTACACCTTC; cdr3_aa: CASSEQGDGYTF
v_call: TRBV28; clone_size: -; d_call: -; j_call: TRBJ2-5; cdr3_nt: TGTGCCAGCAGTTTGGGGTGGTGGGAGACCCAGTACTTC; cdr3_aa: CASSLGWWETQYF
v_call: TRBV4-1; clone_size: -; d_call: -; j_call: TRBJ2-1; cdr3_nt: TGCGCCAGCAGCCAACCTCGTGGCGAGAGCTCCTACAATGAGCAGTTCTTC; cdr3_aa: CASSQPRGESSYNEQFF
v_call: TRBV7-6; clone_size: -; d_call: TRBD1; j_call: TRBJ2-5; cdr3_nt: TGTGCCAGCAGCAAGATACAGGGGCTCGAGGAGGCCCAGTACTTC; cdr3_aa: CASSKIQGLEEAQYF
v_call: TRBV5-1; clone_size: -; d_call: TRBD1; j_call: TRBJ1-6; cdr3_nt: TGCGCCAGTACTGGGACAGGGAATAATTCACCCCTCCACTTT; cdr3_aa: CASTGTGNNSPLHF
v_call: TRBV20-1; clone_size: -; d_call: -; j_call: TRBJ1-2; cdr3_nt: TGCAGTGCCCTAAGGGCCAATGGCTACACCTTC; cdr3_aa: CSALRANGYTF
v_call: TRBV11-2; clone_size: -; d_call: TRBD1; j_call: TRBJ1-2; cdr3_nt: TGTGCCAGCAGCTTGGGACAGGGGGAGGGTGGCTACACCTTC; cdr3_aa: CASSLGQGEGGYTF
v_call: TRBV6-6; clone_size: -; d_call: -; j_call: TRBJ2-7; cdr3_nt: TGTGCCAGCAGCGCCTTCTGGCAGGGCGACGAGCAGTACTTC; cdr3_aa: CASSAFWQGDEQYF
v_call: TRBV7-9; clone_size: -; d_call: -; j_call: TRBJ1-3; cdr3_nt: TGTGCCATCCTCCCCCGGCGGGGAAACACCATATATTTT; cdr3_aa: CAILPRRGNTIYF
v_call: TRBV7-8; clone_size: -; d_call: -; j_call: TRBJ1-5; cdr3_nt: TGTGCCAGCAGCTCCGTCCCACAAGTTGGGGCCTATCAGCCCCAGCATTTT; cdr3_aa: CASSSVPQVGAYQPQHF
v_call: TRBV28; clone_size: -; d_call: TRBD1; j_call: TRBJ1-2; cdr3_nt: TGTGCCAGCAGTTCCGGGACAGGGTCTTTCTATGGCTACACCTTC; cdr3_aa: CASSSGTGSFYGYTF
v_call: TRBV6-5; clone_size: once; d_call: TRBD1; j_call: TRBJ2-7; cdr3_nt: TGTGCCAGCAGTCCACGGGACAGCCTATACGAGCAGTACTTC; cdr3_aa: CASSPRDSLYEQYF
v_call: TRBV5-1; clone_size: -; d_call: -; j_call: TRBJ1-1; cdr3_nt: TGCGCCAGCAGCTTGCTATCGCCGAACACTGAAGCTTTCTTT; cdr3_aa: CASSLLSPNTEAFF
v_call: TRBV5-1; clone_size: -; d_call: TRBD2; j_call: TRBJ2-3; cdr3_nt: TGCGCCAGCAGCTTACAAGCGGGGGGGCACACAGATACGCAGTATTTT; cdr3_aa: CASSLQAGGHTDTQYF
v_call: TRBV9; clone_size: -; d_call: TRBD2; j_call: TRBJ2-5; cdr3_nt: TGTGCCAGCAGCGTAGCAGCGGGGGGAAGAGAGACCCAGTACTTC; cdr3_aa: CASSVAAGGRETQYF
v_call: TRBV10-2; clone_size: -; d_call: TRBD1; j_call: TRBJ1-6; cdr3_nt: TGCGCCAGCAGTGGCGACAGGGACGTTTCACCCCTCCACTTT; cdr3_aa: CASSGDRDVSPLHF
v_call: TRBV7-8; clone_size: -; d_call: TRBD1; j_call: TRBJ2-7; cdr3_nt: TGTGCCAGCAGCCGATCAACAGGGGGAAAGTCCTACGAGCAGTACTTC; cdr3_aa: CASSRSTGGKSYEQYF
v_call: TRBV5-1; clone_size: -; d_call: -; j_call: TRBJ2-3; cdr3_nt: TGCGCCAGCAGCTCCAACCCGGCAGGGGTCATTGATACGCAGTATTTT; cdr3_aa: CASSSNPAGVIDTQYF
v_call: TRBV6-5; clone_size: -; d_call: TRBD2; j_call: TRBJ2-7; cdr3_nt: TGTGCCAGCAGTCGCGGACTAGCGGTCTACGAGCAGTACTTC; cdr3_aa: CASSRGLAVYEQYF
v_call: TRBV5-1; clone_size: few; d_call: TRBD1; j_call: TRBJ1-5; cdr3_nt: TGCGCCAGCAGCTTGACGGGACAGAGCAATCAGCCCCAGCATTTT; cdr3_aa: CASSLTGQSNQPQHF
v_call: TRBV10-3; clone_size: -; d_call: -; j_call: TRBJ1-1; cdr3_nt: TGTGCCATCAGTGATCGGCGGGGCAGGAACACTGAAGCTTTCTTT; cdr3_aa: CAISDRRGRNTEAFF
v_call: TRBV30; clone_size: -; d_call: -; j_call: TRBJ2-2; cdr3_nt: TGTGCCTGGACAGCAAACAGGGGGAGGGACACCGGGGAGCTGTTTTTT; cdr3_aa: CAWTANRGRDTGELFF
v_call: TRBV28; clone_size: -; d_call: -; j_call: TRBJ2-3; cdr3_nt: TGTGCCAGCAAGTCTAGCAAGACTGCAGATACGCAGTATTTT; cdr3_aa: CASKSSKTADTQYF
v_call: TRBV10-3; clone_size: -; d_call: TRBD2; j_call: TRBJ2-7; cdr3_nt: TGTGCCATCAGTGGACTAGCGGGAGGCGACGAGCAGTACTTC; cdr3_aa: CAISGLAGGDEQYF
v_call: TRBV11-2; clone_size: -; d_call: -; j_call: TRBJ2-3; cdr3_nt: TGTGCCAGCAGCTTGGGGAAGGGCCCTAGCACAGATACGCAGTATTTT; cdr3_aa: CASSLGKGPSTDTQYF
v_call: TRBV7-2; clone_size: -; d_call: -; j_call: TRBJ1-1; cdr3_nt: TGTGCCAGCAGCTTACTTAAGACTGAAGCTTTCTTT; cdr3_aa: CASSLLKTEAFF
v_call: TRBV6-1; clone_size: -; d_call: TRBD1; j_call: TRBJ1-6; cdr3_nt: TGTGCCAGCACCGGGGACAGGGATAATTCACCCCTCCACTTT; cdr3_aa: CASTGDRDNSPLHF